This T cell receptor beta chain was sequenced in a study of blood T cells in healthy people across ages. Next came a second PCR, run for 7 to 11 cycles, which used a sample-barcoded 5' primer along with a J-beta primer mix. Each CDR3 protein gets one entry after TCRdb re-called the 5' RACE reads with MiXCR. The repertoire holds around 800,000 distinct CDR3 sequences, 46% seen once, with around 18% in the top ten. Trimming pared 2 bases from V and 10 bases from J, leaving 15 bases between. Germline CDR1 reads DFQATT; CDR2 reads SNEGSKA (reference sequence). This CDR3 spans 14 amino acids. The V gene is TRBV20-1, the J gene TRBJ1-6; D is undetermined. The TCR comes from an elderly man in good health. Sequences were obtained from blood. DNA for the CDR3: TGCAGTGCTAGATCAGTGTCATCGCGCTCACCCCTCCACTTT. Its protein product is CSARSVSSRSPLHF.